This T cell receptor (beta chain) was recorded in a study of blood T cell repertoires in COVID-19. Study background: COVID-19 samples from acute and convalescent phases originated in the United States, Italy and Spain. Sources were T cells, B-cell-depleted T cells, or PBMCs; the material itself was cDNA or gDNA.

In the source study's methods: Amplification with reference gene primers provided the estimates of nucleated cell counts. Profiling relied on immunoSEQ multiplex PCR, and the TCRdb table lists in-frame clones only, not all of them. For V, J and clone size, that table is used; D and trimming come from the DNA. Of tens of thousands of clones in the sample, 88% were seen once. The CDR3 totals 15 residues. Trimming took off 4 bases at V and 2 bases at J, with 15 bases between the two ends. The germline V gene has CDR1 SGDLS and CDR2 YYNGEE. Sequenced material: peripheral blood. The sequence was collected from a man aged 50 to 60 with active COVID-19. This chain joins TRBV9 and TRBJ2-5, with unresolved D. For the CDR3, the DNA is TGTGCCAGCAGCACAGACGGTTACACGCAAGAGACCCAGTACTTC. Protein sequence: CASSTDGYTQETQYF.